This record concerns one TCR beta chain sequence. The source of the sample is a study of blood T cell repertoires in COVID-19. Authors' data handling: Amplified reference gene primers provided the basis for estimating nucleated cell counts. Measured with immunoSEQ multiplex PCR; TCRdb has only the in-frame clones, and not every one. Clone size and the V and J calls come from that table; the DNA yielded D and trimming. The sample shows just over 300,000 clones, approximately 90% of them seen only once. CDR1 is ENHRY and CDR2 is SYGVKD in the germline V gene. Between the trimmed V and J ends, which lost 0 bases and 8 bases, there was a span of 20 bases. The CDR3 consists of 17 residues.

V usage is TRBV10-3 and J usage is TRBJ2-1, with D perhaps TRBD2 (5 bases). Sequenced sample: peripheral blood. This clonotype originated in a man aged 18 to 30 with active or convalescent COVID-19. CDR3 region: CAISESRVEGALDEQFF. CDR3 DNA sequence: TGTGCCATCAGTGAGTCGAGGGTCGAGGGAGCCTTGGATGAGCAGTTCTTC.